The sequence of this T cell receptor (beta chain) was determined in a study of blood T cell repertoires in COVID-19. At the level of the study: The United States, Italy and Spain were the sources of the acute and convalescent COVID-19 samples. PBMCs, B-cell-depleted T cells, or T cells provided the cDNA or gDNA that made up the material.

Germline-derived CDR1 and CDR2 are SGHVS and FQNEAQ. There are 13 residues in the CDR3. Trimming took off 0 bases at V and 7 bases at J, with 9 bases between the two ends. Authors' methods: Counts of nucleated cells, estimated from reference gene primer amplification, were obtained. Profiling relied on immunoSEQ multiplex PCR, and the TCRdb table lists in-frame clones only, not all of them. The DNA was the basis for D and trimming; V, J and clone size are from that table. Here the sample spans 300,000 to 400,000 clones, 90% being singletons. Participants' own reports of clinical history determined their cohort assignment.

The chain is built from TRBV7-8 and TRBJ1-1; no firm D call. The source material was PBMCs or T cells enriched from blood (not recorded which). The TCR sequence derives from a woman in her twenties or thirties who had been exposed to COVID-19. CDR3 DNA sequence: TGTGCCAGCAGCTTAGCGCACGGTCGTGAAGCTTTCTTT. Its translation is CASSLAHGREAFF.